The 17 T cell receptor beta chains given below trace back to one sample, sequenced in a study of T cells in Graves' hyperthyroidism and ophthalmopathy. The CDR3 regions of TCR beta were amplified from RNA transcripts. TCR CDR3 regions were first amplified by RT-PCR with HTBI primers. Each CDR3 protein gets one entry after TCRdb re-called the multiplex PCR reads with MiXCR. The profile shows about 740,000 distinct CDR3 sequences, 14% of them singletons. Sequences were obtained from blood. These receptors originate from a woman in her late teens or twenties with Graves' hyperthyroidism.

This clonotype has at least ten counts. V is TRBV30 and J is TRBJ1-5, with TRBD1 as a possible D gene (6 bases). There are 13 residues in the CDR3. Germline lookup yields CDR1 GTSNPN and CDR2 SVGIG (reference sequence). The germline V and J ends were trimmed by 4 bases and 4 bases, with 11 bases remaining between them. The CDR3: CAWNGDINQPQHF. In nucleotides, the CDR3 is TGTGCCTGGAACGGGGACATAAATCAGCCCCAGCATTTT.

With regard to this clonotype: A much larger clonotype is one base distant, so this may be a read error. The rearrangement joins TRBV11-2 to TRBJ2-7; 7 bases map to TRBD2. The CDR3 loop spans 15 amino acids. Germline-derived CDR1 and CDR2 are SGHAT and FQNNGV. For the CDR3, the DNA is TGTGCCAGCAGCTCATTAGCGGGTATCTCCTACGGGCAGTACTTC. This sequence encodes CASSSLAGISYGQYF.

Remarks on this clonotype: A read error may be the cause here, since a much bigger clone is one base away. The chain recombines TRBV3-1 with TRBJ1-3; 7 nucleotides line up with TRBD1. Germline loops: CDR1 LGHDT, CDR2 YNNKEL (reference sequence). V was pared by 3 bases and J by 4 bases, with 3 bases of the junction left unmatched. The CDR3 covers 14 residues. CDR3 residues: CASSHEQGGNTIYF. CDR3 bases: TGTGCCAGCAGCCATGAACAGGGGGGAAACACCATATATTTT.

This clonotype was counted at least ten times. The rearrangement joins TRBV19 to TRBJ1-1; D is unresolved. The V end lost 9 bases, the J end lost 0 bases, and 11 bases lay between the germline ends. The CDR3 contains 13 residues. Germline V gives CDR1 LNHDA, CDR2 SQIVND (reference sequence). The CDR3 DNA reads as TGTGCCAGCAACACAGCAATGAACACTGAAGCTTTCTTT. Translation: CASNTAMNTEAFF.

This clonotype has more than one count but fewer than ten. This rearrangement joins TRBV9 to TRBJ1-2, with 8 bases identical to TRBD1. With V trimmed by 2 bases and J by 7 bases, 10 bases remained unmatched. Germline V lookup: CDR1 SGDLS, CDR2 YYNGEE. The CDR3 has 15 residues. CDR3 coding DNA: TGTGCCAGCAGCGTTGGAGGGACAGGAGTTTTTGGCTACACCTTC. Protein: CASSVGGTGVFGYTF.

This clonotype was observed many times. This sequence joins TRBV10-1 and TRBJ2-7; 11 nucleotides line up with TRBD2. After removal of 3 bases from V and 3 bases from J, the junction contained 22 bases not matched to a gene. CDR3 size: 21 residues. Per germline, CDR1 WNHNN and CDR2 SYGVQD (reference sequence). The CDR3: CASSDRVPNLASGRYFYEQYF. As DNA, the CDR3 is TGCGCCAGCAGTGACCGGGTACCGAATCTTGCTAGCGGGAGGTACTTCTACGAGCAGTACTTC.

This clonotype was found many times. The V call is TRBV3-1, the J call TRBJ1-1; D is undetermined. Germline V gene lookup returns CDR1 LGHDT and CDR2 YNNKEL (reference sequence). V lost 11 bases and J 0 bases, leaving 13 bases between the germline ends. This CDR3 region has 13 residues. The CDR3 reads CACRFGVNTEAFF. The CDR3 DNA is TGTGCCTGCCGGTTCGGGGTGAACACTGAAGCTTTCTTT.

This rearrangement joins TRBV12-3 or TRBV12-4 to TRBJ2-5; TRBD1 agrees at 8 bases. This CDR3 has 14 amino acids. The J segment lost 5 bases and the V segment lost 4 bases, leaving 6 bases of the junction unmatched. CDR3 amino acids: CASSSTGGLETQYF. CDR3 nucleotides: TGTGCCAGCAGTTCTACAGGGGGTTTGGAGACCCAGTACTTC.

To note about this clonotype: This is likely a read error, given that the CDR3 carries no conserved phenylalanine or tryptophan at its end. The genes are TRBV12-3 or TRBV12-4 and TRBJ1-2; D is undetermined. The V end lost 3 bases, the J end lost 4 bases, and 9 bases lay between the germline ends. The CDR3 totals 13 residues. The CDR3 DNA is TGTGCCAGCAGTTTTTCCGGGAGCTATGGCTACACCCTC. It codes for CASSFSGSYGYTL.

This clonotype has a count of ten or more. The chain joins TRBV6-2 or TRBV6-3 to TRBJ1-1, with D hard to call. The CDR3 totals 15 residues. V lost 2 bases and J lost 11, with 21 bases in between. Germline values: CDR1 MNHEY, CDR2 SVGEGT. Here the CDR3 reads CASSYDARPSLGAFF. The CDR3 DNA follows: TGTGCCAGCAGTTACGACGCCAGACCCTCCCTAGGGGCTTTCTTT.

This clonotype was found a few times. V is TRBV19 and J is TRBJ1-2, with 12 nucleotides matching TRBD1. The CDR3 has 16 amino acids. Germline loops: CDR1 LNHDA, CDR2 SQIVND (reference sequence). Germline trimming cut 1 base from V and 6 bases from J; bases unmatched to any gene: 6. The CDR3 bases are TGTGCCAGTAGTATAGGGGACAGGGGGCGCCGGGATGGCTACACCTTC. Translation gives CASSIGDRGRRDGYTF.

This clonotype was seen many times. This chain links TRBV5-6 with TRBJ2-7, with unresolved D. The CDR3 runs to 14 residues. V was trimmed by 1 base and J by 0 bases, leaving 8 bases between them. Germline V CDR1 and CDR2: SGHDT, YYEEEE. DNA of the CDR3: TGTGCCAGCAGCTTGAATACACTCTCCTACGAGCAGTACTTC. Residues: CASSLNTLSYEQYF.

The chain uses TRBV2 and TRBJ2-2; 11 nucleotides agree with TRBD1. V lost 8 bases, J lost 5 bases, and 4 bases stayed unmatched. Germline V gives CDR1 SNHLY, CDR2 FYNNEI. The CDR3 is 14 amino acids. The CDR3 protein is CASGWDRGTGELFF. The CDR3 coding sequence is TGTGCCAGCGGATGGGACAGGGGGACCGGGGAGCTGTTTTTT.

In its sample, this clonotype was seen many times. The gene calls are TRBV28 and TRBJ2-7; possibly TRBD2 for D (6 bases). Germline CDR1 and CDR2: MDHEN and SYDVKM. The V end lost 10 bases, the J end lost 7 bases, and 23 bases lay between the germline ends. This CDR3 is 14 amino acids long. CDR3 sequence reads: CATVGGNIPGEQYF. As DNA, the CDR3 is TGTGCCACAGTCGGCGGGAATATTCCGGGTGAGCAGTACTTC.

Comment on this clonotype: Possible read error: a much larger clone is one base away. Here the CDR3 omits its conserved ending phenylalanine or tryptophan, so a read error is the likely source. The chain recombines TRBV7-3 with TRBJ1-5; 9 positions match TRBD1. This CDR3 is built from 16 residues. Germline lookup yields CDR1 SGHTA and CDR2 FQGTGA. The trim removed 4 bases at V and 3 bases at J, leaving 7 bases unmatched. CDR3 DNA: TGTGCCAGCAGCTCACGGGACAGGGCGACCAATCAGCCCCAGCATTTA. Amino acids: CASSSRDRATNQPQHL.

CDR3 amino acids: CASSLTVQGAGSPLHF. As DNA, the CDR3 is TGCGCCAGCAGCTTGACGGTTCAAGGAGCCGGATCACCCCTCCACTTT. The chain links TRBV5-1 to TRBJ1-6; D gene uncertain. The germline CDR1 and CDR2 sequences are SGHRS and YFSETQ. The CDR3 contains 16 residues. V gave up 1 base and J gave up 10 bases, with 18 bases separating them.

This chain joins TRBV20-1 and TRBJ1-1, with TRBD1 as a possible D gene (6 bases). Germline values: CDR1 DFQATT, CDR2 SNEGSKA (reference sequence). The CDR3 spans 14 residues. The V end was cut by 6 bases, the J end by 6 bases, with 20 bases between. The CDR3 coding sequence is TGCAGTGCGCTGAAACAGGGAATTGGTTCTGAAGCTTTCTTT. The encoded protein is CSALKQGIGSEAFF.